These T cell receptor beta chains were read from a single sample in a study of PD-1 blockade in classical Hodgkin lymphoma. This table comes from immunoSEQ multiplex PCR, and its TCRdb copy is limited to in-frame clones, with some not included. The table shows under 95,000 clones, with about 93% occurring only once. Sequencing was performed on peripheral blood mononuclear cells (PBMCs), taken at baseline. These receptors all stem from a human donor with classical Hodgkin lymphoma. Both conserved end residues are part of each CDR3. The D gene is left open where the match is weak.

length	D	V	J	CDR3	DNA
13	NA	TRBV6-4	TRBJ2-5	CASSDQGGETQYF	TGTGCCAGCAGTGACCAGGGAGGCGAGACCCAGTACTTC
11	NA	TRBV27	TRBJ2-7	CASSFGGEQYF	TGTGCCAGCAGTTTTGGTGGAGAGCAGTACTTC
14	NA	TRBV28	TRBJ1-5	CASTPTGLFSPQHF	TGTGCCAGCACCCCTACGGGACTTTTTAGTCCCCAGCATTTT
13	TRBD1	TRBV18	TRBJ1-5	CASSDDRDQPQHF	TGTGCCAGCTCAGATGACAGGGATCAGCCCCAGCATTTT
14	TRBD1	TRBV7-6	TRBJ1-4	CASSYPGQATKLFF	TGTGCCAGCAGCTATCCGGGACAGGCGACCAAACTGTTTTTT
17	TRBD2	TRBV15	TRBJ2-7	CATSSAGEGSGIYEQYF	TGTGCCACCAGCAGCGCAGGTGAAGGTAGCGGGATTTATGAGCAGTACTTC
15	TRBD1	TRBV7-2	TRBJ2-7	CASSYTGQTIYEQYF	TGTGCCAGCAGCTACACGGGACAGACGATCTACGAGCAGTACTTC
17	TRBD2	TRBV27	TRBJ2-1	CASSLSLGLGDYNEQFF	TGTGCCAGCAGTTTAAGCTTAGGACTAGGGGACTACAATGAGCAGTTCTTC
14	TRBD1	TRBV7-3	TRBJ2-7	CASSHRGDNYEQYF	TGTGCCAGCAGCCACAGGGGGGACAACTACGAGCAGTACTTC
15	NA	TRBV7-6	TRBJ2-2	CASSPGTGNTGELFF	TGTGCCAGCAGCCCCGGGACGGGGAACACCGGGGAGCTGTTTTTT
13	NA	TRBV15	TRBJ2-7	CATSRGPQYEQYF	TGTGCCACCAGCAGAGGCCCTCAGTACGAGCAGTACTTC
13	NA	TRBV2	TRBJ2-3	CASTGGITDTQYF	TGTGCCAGCACCGGGGGCATCACAGATACGCAGTATTTT
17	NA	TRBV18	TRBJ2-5	CASSPVSQWEGQETQYF	TGTGCCAGCTCACCAGTCAGCCAATGGGAAGGGCAAGAGACCCAGTACTTC
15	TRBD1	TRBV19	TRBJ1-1	CASSRGQGMVTEAFF	TGTGCCAGTAGTAGGGGACAGGGAATGGTCACTGAAGCTTTCTTT
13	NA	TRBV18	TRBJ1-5	CASSSSAGQPQHF	TGTGCCAGCTCTTCATCAGCAGGGCAGCCCCAGCATTTT